Below are 21 T cell receptor beta chains sequenced from a single sample in a study of spatial heterogeneity in lung cancer. TCRdb ran MiXCR on the 5' RACE reads and lists one entry per CDR3 protein. The sample lists 8,900 or so distinct CDR3 sequences; 8% to 10% were seen once. Their antigen targets remain unknown. Study results and limitations: The study found that expanded intratumoral alpha and beta TCR counts tracked tumor mutation counts.

This sample's time point: sample taken at primary tumor resection. Sample: lung tumor tissue, taken at surgery. The receptors derive from a female donor with early-stage non-small cell lung cancer.

V usage is TRBV7-9 and J usage is TRBJ2-7; TRBD2 agrees at 7 bases. CDR1 and CDR2 (germline): SEHNR, FQNEAQ (reference sequence). V lost 8 bases and J lost 1; bases outside the gene matches: 5. The CDR3 sequence is 13 residues long. CDR3 sequence (DNA): TGTGCCAGCCTCGAGGGAGGGTCCTACGAGCAGTACTTC. Protein: CASLEGGSYEQYF.

This clonotype was seen at least ten times. This sequence joins TRBV7-2 and TRBJ2-5; TRBD1 aligns across 7 bases. The germline V gene encodes CDR1 SGHTA and CDR2 FQGNSA. The V segment lost 1 base and the J segment 1 base; nucleotides outside the gene matches: 3. The CDR3 has 15 residues. In DNA form, the CDR3 reads TGTGCCAGCAGCTTAGTACAGGGGATCCAAGAGACCCAGTACTTC. This encodes CASSLVQGIQETQYF.

This CDR3 reads CASSPRLAVGEQFF. Written as DNA, the CDR3 is TGTGCCAGCAGCCCCCGACTAGCGGTAGGTGAGCAGTTCTTC. The chain joins TRBV9 to TRBJ2-1; 9 bases map to TRBD2. The germline V gene encodes CDR1 SGDLS and CDR2 YYNGEE. After removal of 4 bases from V and 9 bases from J, the junction contained 8 bases not matched to a gene. The CDR3 spans 14 residues.

V gene TRBV12-3 or TRBV12-4 combines with J gene TRBJ2-2; a weak D match, TRBD2 (5 bases). Deletions cut 5 bases from V and 4 bases from J, with 11 bases between. CDR3 size: 14 residues. The CDR3 loop reads CASSPRAGTGELFF. CDR3 DNA sequence: TGTGCCAGCAGTCCACGGGCGGGCACCGGGGAGCTGTTTTTT.

The rearrangement links TRBV4-3 to TRBJ1-6; 8 positions match TRBD1. The CDR3 runs to 15 residues. Germline V gene data show CDR1 as LGHNA and CDR2 as YSLEER. V was clipped by 1 base and J by 8 bases; unmatched bases: 4. The chain's CDR3 is CASSQGTGFDSPLHF. The CDR3 region has the DNA TGCGCCAGCAGCCAAGGGACAGGGTTTGATTCACCCCTCCACTTT.

The chain has TRBV6-1 and TRBJ2-1; 9 nucleotides agree with TRBD2. Unmatched junction bases numbered 8, after V lost 9 bases and J lost 2 bases. The CDR3 consists of 15 residues. Germline V gene sequence: CDR1 MNHNS, CDR2 SASEGT. The CDR3 DNA follows: TGTGCCAGTCGTGAGGCTAGCGGGGCCTACAATGAGCAGTTCTTC. It specifies CASREASGAYNEQFF.

This clonotype was observed a few times. V gene TRBV23-1 combines with J gene TRBJ2-2; no clear D gene. TRBV23-1 is sorted into the ORF group, with uncertain function. V dropped 2 bases and J dropped 6 bases, with 13 bases sitting between them. This CDR3 has 15 amino acids. The CDR3 DNA follows: TGCGCCAGCAGTCAAAACTCAACGGAGCCCGGGGAGCTGTTTTTT. It codes for CASSQNSTEPGELFF.

This clonotype counts as large (0.1 to 1%). J is TRBJ1-1 and V is TRBV12-3 or TRBV12-4, with TRBD1 as a possible D gene (6 bases). Trimming took 3 bases from V and 0 from J, leaving 8 bases between them. The CDR3 loop spans 14 amino acids. The CDR3 is CASSFGDMNTEAFF. The CDR3 coding sequence is TGTGCCAGCAGTTTTGGGGACATGAACACTGAAGCTTTCTTT.

Ten or more counts support this clonotype. The chain has TRBV12-5 and TRBJ1-3, with D possibly matching TRBD1 (5 bases). The CDR3 has 13 amino acids. The V gene's germline CDR1 is LGHNT and CDR2 FRNRAP. The V and J ends lost 6 bases and 4 bases respectively, with 10 bases between them. In DNA form, the CDR3 reads TGTGCTAGTGGCGGACATTCGGGAAACACCATATATTTT. It specifies CASGGHSGNTIYF.

This clonotype came up a few times. V gene TRBV6-1 combines with J gene TRBJ2-3; TRBD2 matches 12 bases. V gave up 6 bases and J gave up 6 bases; unmatched junction bases: 7. The V gene's germline CDR1 is MNHNS and CDR2 SASEGT. The CDR3 has 15 amino acids. The CDR3 DNA reads as TGTGCCAGCAGCTCTCGGACTAGCGGGATTGATACGCAGTATTTT. Translating gives CASSSRTSGIDTQYF.

This clonotype has ten or more counts. The chain employs TRBV6-6 and TRBJ1-5, with 8 bases identical to TRBD1. V was pared by 0 bases and J by 2 bases, with 0 bases of the junction left unmatched. Germline V gene sequence: CDR1 MNHNY, CDR2 SVGAGI (reference sequence). CDR3 length: 15 residues. The chain's CDR3 is CASSYSGQGNQPQHF. The CDR3 DNA sequence: TGTGCCAGCAGTTACTCGGGACAGGGCAATCAGCCCCAGCATTTT.

The sample holds a few counts of this clonotype. The J gene is TRBJ1-2, the V gene TRBV5-1; 8 bases are shared with TRBD1. J was trimmed by 4 bases and V by 4 bases; bases with no gene match: 12. The CDR3 contains 16 residues. The germline CDR1 and CDR2 sequences are SGHRS and YFSETQ. This chain's CDR3 is CASSGTGTGAVYGYTF. CDR3 in DNA: TGCGCCAGCAGCGGAACCGGGACAGGTGCCGTCTATGGCTACACCTTC. Complete variable domain (other parts from reference TRBV5-1 and TRBJ1-2): KAGVTQTPRYLIKTRGQQVTLSCSPISGHRSVSWYQQTPGQGLQFLFEYFSETQRNKGNFPGRFSGRQFSNSRSEMNVSTLELGDSALYLCASSGTGTGAVYGYTFGSGTRLTVV.

The rearrangement joins TRBV20-1 to TRBJ1-6; TRBD1 is a possible D gene (5 bases). The CDR3 has 13 residues. V was pared by 7 bases and J by 9 bases, with 16 bases between. CDR1 DFQATT and CDR2 SNEGSKA come from the germline V gene (reference sequence). CDR3: CSVPIREGSPLHF. CDR3 DNA: TGCAGTGTTCCAATCAGGGAGGGTTCACCCCTCCACTTT.

This clonotype was detected many times. V usage is TRBV5-1 and J usage is TRBJ2-7; TRBD1 might be the D (6 bases). CDR1 and CDR2 (germline): SGHRS, YFSETQ. This CDR3 is 15 amino acids long. V lost 0 bases, J lost 0 bases, and 10 bases lay in between. The CDR3 DNA reads as TGCGCCAGCAGCTTGGCCGGGACAAACTCCTACGAGCAGTACTTC. This codes for CASSLAGTNSYEQYF.

This clonotype is deemed medium-sized (0.01 to 0.1%). The rearrangement uses TRBV7-9 and TRBJ2-3; 11 positions match TRBD2. This CDR3 is built from 15 residues. The germline gives CDR1 SEHNR, CDR2 FQNEAQ (reference sequence). The ends lost 5 bases at V and 8 bases at J; junction bases unmatched: 9. The CDR3 region is CASSPTGLAVGTQYF. CDR3 bases: TGTGCCAGCAGCCCGACGGGACTAGCGGTCGGTACGCAGTATTTT.

This clonotype was counted only a few times. The chain combines TRBV19 with TRBJ2-5, with no clear D. Deletions cut 2 bases from V and 2 bases from J, with 18 bases between. The germline V gene encodes CDR1 LNHDA and CDR2 SQIVND (reference sequence). This CDR3 is 17 amino acids long. CDR3 in amino acids: CASSISLGVKVQETQYF. The CDR3 DNA follows: TGTGCCAGTAGTATATCGTTGGGTGTAAAGGTACAAGAGACCCAGTACTTC.

This clonotype was picked up many times. The gene calls are TRBV27 and TRBJ1-3; D gene ambiguous. CDR3 length: 16 residues. Trimming took 6 bases from V and 1 from J, leaving 16 bases between them. Germline CDR1 MNHEY, CDR2 SMNVEV (reference sequence). CDR3 in amino acids: CASRPTAIPSGNTIYF. The CDR3, as DNA: TGTGCCAGCAGGCCGACGGCAATCCCTTCTGGAAACACCATATATTTT.

This clonotype is medium-sized by share. The chain recombines TRBV5-1 with TRBJ2-1, with D tentatively TRBD2 (6 bases). The V end lost 2 bases, the J end lost 8 bases, and 8 bases lay between the germline ends. Germline V CDR1 and CDR2: SGHRS, YFSETQ. This CDR3 is 12 amino acids long. CDR3 protein: CASSLRGDEQFF. The CDR3 bases are TGCGCCAGCAGCTTACGCGGGGATGAGCAGTTCTTC. Supplemented by reference TRBV5-1 and TRBJ2-1, the full variable domain reads KAGVTQTPRYLIKTRGQQVTLSCSPISGHRSVSWYQQTPGQGLQFLFEYFSETQRNKGNFPGRFSGRQFSNSRSEMNVSTLELGDSALYLCASSLRGDEQFFGPGTRLTVL.

This clonotype was seen repeatedly, ten times or more. The V call is TRBV27, the J call TRBJ2-1; D unresolved. Germline CDR1 and CDR2: MNHEY and SMNVEV (reference sequence). Trimming left V 4 bases short and J 7 bases short, with 5 bases between. This CDR3 has 11 amino acids. The CDR3 region has the DNA TGTGCCAGCAGTTCCGCGAATGAGCAGTTCTTC. Its protein product is CASSSANEQFF.

In its sample, this clonotype was seen many times. The CDR3, as DNA: TGTGCCAGCAGTGAAGCCCGGACAGGGGTACTCCACTTT. It specifies CASSEARTGVLHF. The chain has TRBV2 and TRBJ1-6; 9 bases map to TRBD1. CDR1 SNHLY and CDR2 FYNNEI come from the germline V gene. The CDR3 covers 13 residues. Unmatched junction bases numbered 4, after V lost 0 bases and J lost 16 bases.

The chain recombines TRBV7-9 with TRBJ1-1; no clear D gene. The V end was cut by 3 bases, the J end by 7 bases, with 9 bases between. Per the germline V gene, CDR1 is SEHNR and CDR2 is FQNEAQ (reference sequence). This CDR3 contains 12 residues. The DNA of the CDR3 is TGTGCCAGCAGCTTGAGGACTTTTGAAGCTTTCTTT. Amino acids: CASSLRTFEAFF.